This TCR beta chain is drawn from a study of identical twins. Germline values: CDR1 MGHRA, CDR2 YSYEKL. This CDR3 spans 15 amino acids. Deletions cut 5 bases from V and 3 bases from J, with 16 bases between. As regards this clonotype: Its cognate antigen is unknown.

MiXCR, run by TCRdb on the 5' RACE reads, gives a single entry per CDR3 protein. Here the sample spans 300,000 to 400,000 distinct CDR3 sequences, about 12% being singletons. Study-wide findings and caveats: Among out-of-frame alpha sequences shared by twins, low generation probability occurred in excess. Twins' excess sharing was less marked for out-of-frame beta sequences.

These data were also filed under a second study, of yellow fever vaccine responses in identical twins.

J is TRBJ2-5 and V is TRBV4-1; D possibly uses TRBD1 or TRBD2 (5 bases each). The clonotype was recovered from a woman in her late teens or twenties in good health. The sample comprised CD8+ T cells sorted from blood. CDR3 protein: CASSYSTGGEETQYF. Written as DNA, the CDR3 is TGCGCCAGCAGCTACTCTACAGGAGGCGAAGAGACCCAGTACTTC.